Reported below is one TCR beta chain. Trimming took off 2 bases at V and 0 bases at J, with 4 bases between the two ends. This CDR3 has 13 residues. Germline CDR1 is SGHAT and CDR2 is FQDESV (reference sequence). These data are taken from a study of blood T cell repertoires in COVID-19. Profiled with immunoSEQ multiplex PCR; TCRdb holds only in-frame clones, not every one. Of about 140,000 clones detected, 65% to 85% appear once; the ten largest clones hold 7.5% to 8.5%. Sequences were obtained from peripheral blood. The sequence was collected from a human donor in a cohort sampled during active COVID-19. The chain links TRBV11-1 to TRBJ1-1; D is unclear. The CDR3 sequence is CASSLRLNTEAFF. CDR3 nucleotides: TGTGCCAGCAGCTTACGGTTGAACACTGAAGCTTTCTTT. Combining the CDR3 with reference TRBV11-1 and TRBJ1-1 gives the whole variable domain EAEVAQSPRYKITEKSQAVAFWCDPISGHATLYWYRQILGQGPELLVQFQDESVVDDSQLPKDRFSAERLKGVDSTLKIQPAELGDSAMYLCASSLRLNTEAFFGQGTRLTVV.